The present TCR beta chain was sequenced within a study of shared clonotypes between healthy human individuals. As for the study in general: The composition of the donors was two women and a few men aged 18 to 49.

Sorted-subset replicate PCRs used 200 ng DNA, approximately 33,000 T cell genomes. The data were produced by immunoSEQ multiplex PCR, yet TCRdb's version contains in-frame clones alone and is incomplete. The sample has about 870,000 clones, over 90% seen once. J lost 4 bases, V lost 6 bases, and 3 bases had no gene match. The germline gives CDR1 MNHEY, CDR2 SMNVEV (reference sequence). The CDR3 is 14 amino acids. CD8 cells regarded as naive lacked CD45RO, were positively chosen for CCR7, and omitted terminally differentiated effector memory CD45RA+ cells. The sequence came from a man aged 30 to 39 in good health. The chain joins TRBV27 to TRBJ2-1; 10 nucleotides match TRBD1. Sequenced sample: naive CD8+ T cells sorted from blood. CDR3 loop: CASRDRGGYNEQFF. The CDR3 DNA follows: TGTGCCAGCAGGGACAGGGGGGGATACAATGAGCAGTTCTTC.